The rows below give T cell receptor beta chains drawn from one sample of a study. In TCRdb, the 5' RACE reads were re-called with MiXCR into one record per CDR3 protein. Of under 35,000 distinct CDR3 sequences in the sample, roughly a quarter were seen once. Sequences were obtained from memory CD4+ T cells sorted from blood. These TCRs come from a female donor with breast cancer. The CDR3 runs from the conserved cysteine through the conserved F or W. D genes are given only for firm matches. Size is stated for part of the rows, as once, few or many counts, or as a class when the clone is expanded.

NA	TRBJ1-1	TRBV24-1	many	TGTGCCACCAGTGATAGGGTGAACACTGAAGCTTTCTTT	CATSDRVNTEAFF
NA	TRBJ2-4	TRBV12-3/TRBV12-4	once	TGTGCCAGCAGTTTTGATCCCAAAAACATTCAGTGCTTC	CASSFDPKNIQCF
TRBD1	TRBJ2-7	TRBV7-2	NA	TGTGCCAGCAGCTTAGGACAGGGGCGCTCCTACGAGCAGTACTTC	CASSLGQGRSYEQYF
NA	TRBJ1-5	TRBV7-6	NA	TGTGCCAGCAGCTCCCTAGGGGACAATCAGCCCCAGCATTTT	CASSSLGDNQPQHF
TRBD1	TRBJ1-1	TRBV4-1	few	TGCGCCAGCAGCCAAGAAAGGGGGCCGAACACTGAAGCTTTCTTT	CASSQERGPNTEAFF
TRBD1	TRBJ1-5	TRBV7-9	NA	TGTGCCAGCAGCCCCTTAAGGACAGGGATTCAGCAGCCCCAGCATTTT	CASSPLRTGIQQPQHF
TRBD2	TRBJ2-2	TRBV28	NA	TGCGCCAACAGTTTAGGGACTACTACCGGGGAGCTGTTTTTT	CANSLGTTTGELFF
TRBD1	TRBJ2-6	TRBV15	few	TGTGCCACCAGCAGAGCCCCTGGGACAGGAGTATCTGGGGCCAACGTCCTGACTTTC	CATSRAPGTGVSGANVLTF
TRBD2	TRBJ2-7	TRBV12-3/TRBV12-4	NA	TGTGCCAGCAGTCTAGGACTAGCGTCTAGCTCCTACGAGCAGTACTTC	CASSLGLASSSYEQYF
NA	TRBJ2-2	TRBV10-3	many	TGTGCCATCAGGCCCACAGGGTCGTCCCCCGGGGAGCTGTTTTTT	CAIRPTGSSPGELFF
TRBD2	TRBJ2-3	TRBV4-1	NA	TGCGCCAGCAGCCTATTTGGGACTAGCGGGAAGGGCACAGATACGCAGTATTTT	CASSLFGTSGKGTDTQYF
NA	TRBJ2-7	TRBV21-1	few	TGTGCCAGCAGCGGGGGGGAGGGCGAGCAGTACTTC	CASSGGEGEQYF
NA	TRBJ2-7	TRBV4-1	NA	TGCGCCAGCAGCCAAGCAGGTTTCGAGCAGTACTTC	CASSQAGFEQYF
TRBD2	TRBJ2-1	TRBV20-1	few	TGCAGTGCACCCGGGACTAGCGGACGAAGCAATGAGCAGTTCTTC	CSAPGTSGRSNEQFF
NA	TRBJ1-2	TRBV4-2	many	TGTGCCAGCACCAGAACGGCCATTGAAGGGTATAACTATGGCTACACCTTC	CASTRTAIEGYNYGYTF
TRBD1	TRBJ2-1	TRBV15	NA	TGTGCCACCAGCAGAAAAGCAGGGGGCTACAATGAGCAGTTCTTC	CATSRKAGGYNEQFF
NA	TRBJ2-1	TRBV20-1	NA	TGCAGTGCTATGGGACGGACCCCCTACAATGAGCAGTTCTTC	CSAMGRTPYNEQFF
TRBD2	TRBJ2-1	TRBV12-3/TRBV12-4	once	TGTGCCAGCAGTTTATTCGGGCACGGCGGGGGTGAGCAGTTCTTC	CASSLFGHGGGEQFF
NA	TRBJ2-7	TRBV5-6	NA	TGTGCCAGCAGCTTACCCATTTCCTACGAGCAGTACTTC	CASSLPISYEQYF
NA	TRBJ2-7	TRBV4-1	few	TGCGCCAGCAGCCAAGCTCCCGGGTACCGGGGCGAGCAGTACTTC	CASSQAPGYRGEQYF
NA	TRBJ2-1	TRBV9	few	TGTGCCAGCAGCGTAGATCCAGGGCTACTATACAATGAGCAGTTCTTC	CASSVDPGLLYNEQFF
NA	TRBJ2-3	TRBV5-6	medium-sized	TGTGCCAGCAGCCCGACAGGAGCGGATACGCAGTATTTT	CASSPTGADTQYF
NA	TRBJ2-1	TRBV2	few	TGTGCCAGCAGCCGATTACCAGGGAGTGAGCAGTTCTTC	CASSRLPGSEQFF
TRBD2	TRBJ2-2	TRBV5-6	few	TGTGCCAGCAGCTTATCTAGCGGGATGGTCACCGGGGAGCTGTTTTTT	CASSLSSGMVTGELFF
TRBD2	TRBJ2-2	TRBV20-1	medium-sized	TGCAGTGCTTCCGGTTCTAGCGGAATAACCGGGGAGCTGTTTTTT	CSASGSSGITGELFF
NA	TRBJ2-1	TRBV7-9	few	TGTGCCAGCAGCTTAACGATGAGCTCCTACAATGAGCAGTTCTTC	CASSLTMSSYNEQFF
NA	TRBJ2-1	TRBV27	few	TGTGCCAGCATCTCCCGCGGGACACCAACCTACAATGAGCAGTTCTTC	CASISRGTPTYNEQFF
TRBD2	TRBJ2-1	TRBV20-1	few	TGCAGTGCTTTCGAGGCTAGCGGATACAATGAGCAGTTCTTC	CSAFEASGYNEQFF
TRBD2	TRBJ2-1	TRBV11-2	few	TGTGCCAGCAGCTTAAGAGCGGGGGGTCTATACAATGAGCAGTTCTTC	CASSLRAGGLYNEQFF
TRBD1	TRBJ1-1	TRBV7-6	NA	TGTGCCAGCAGCGACACAGGGGCGAACACTGAAGCTTTCTTT	CASSDTGANTEAFF
NA	TRBJ2-1	TRBV5-6	many	TGTGCCAGCAGCTTGCCTACGGTGCCATACAATGAGCAGTTCTTC	CASSLPTVPYNEQFF
NA	TRBJ2-1	TRBV5-1	NA	TGCGCCAGCAGCTTGGTGCCGGACTCCTACAATGAGCAGTTCTTC	CASSLVPDSYNEQFF
TRBD1	TRBJ2-7	TRBV6-2/TRBV6-3	few	TGTGCCAGCAGGGGACAGGGGAGTCTACAAAAATACGAGCAGTACTTC	CASRGQGSLQKYEQYF